This T cell receptor (beta chain) was recorded in a study of T-cell memory formation after mild COVID-19 (dated by TCRdb to about 2021). In terms of the full investigation: Most TCR sequence clusters were specific to one of the two donors. Longitudinal TCRalpha and TCRbeta repertoire sequencing tracked T-cell clones expanding and contracting after mild COVID-19 in a couple of donors. The cohort was made up of two young adult volunteers, one female and one male, who were previously healthy.

The paper's findings and limits, for the study overall: Contracting CD4+ clones turned up mainly in the CM and EM memory subsets, whereas EMRA was where CD8+ clones were enriched. Only a couple of mild cases were covered by the study, and larger cohorts that include severe cases with pre-infection samples were considered necessary. Some responding clones were detected in pre-infection memory, suggesting pre-existing cross-reactive memory T cells joined the SARS-CoV-2 response. Clones contracting from day 15 to 85 had balanced CD4/CD8 phenotypes, while a second wave expanding from day 15 to 37 was biased towards CD4+. Whether the second-wave clones peaking on day 37 were SARS-CoV-2 specific was not confirmed.

Ficoll-Paque density gradient centrifugation was the method used to isolate PBMCs. These reads were obtained on an Illumina NovaSeq 6000. TCRalpha and TCRbeta cDNA libraries were constructed by 5'RACE with constant-segment primers, with sample barcodes and unique molecular identifiers being introduced. Trizol reagent was used to extract RNA from every sample. Library amplification was performed in two PCR steps, and a second sample barcode and Illumina TruSeq adapters were introduced in the second step. Sequencing of libraries was performed on an Illumina NovaSeq with 2 x 150 bp paired-end reads. The original methods were these. Demultiplexing of reads and collapsing into UMI-guided consensus sequences were performed with migec v1.2.7. Using mixcr v2.1.11, the UMI consensuses were aligned to TRA and TRB V and J templates and assembled into clonotypes. Clonotypes were classified as expanded or contracted when called significant by both edgeR and NoisET, with noise models trained on biological replicates. For edgeR calls, a false discovery rate-adjusted p below 0.01 and a log2 fold-change threshold of 1 were applied. As an exploratory analysis of dynamics, PCA with hierarchical clustering was applied to max-normalized trajectories of the 1000 most abundant clonotypes. The CD4 or CD8 phenotype of responding clones was assigned using the separately sequenced CD4+ and CD8+ repertoires. TCRdb handled the public reads itself, with Q25 trimming in fastp and clone calling in MiXCR, and kept productive beta chains. Here each entry gathers all rows of one CDR3 protein and keeps the most common genes and DNA. For this entry, the V and J calls and clone size follow TCRdb and not the study's own pipeline. The sample has roughly 620,000 distinct CDR3 sequences on record, about a sixth of them singletons. The ten largest account for around 12% of the sample.

The table lists this clonotype with many counts. There is no known antigen for this receptor. Base qualities are not provided; no much larger clone lies one nucleotide away. What was sequenced was PBMCs or a T cell subset sorted from them (not recorded which). This clonotype originated in an adult woman who had mild COVID-19 (a few samples of this study predate the infection). The sample titles of this study are shuffled in the database, so cell type and time point are left out; the donor was told from shared clones.

The CDR3 protein sequence reads: CASSVGENTEAFF. The DNA is TGTGCCAGCAGCGTTGGAGAGAACACTGAAGCTTTCTTT. The V and J genes are TRBV7-2 and TRBJ1-1; no D gene is confidently identified. V is pared back by 5 bases and J by 1 base, with 8 bases lying between the germline termini. Per the germline V gene, SGHTA is the CDR1 and FQGNSA is the CDR2. The CDR3 contains 13 residues, cysteine and phenylalanine counted. Of the read, only the CDR3 DNA is kept; its 39 bases are in frame from base 1.